This T cell receptor beta chain was profiled in a study of cytomegalovirus exposure and HLA in healthy donors. Study-level points and caveats: Productive status was seen about 87% or about 30% of the time for most TCR beta V segments in an earlier analysis. Investigators reported approximately 170 TCR beta chains as tied to cytomegalovirus. CMV antigen specificity of three CMV-associated chains was confirmed in vitro.

The CDR3 loop spans 16 amino acids. V lost 4 bases to trimming and J lost 0 bases, with 13 bases between them. Germline V gene sequence: CDR1 MNHNY, CDR2 SVGAGI (reference sequence). In the PCR, 60 Vbeta and 13 Jbeta primers were used. TCRdb keeps only in-frame clones here, not all; method: immunoSEQ multiplex PCR. Here the sample spans about 160,000 clones, 60% to 80% being singletons. This clone was seen a handful of times. Its antigen is still unknown. This clonotype was sampled from a man in his late teens or twenties in good health and CMV-seropositive. The sample was PBMCs. The chain joins TRBV6-6 to TRBJ1-3; tentatively, D is TRBD1 (5 bases). The DNA of the CDR3 is TGTGCCAGCAGTTCCCTGGCGACAGACTCTGGAAACACCATATATTTT. Translation gives CASSSLATDSGNTIYF.